This T cell receptor beta chain was documented in a study of OX40 agonist ivuxolimab in advanced cancers. Study background: The study enrolled dose-escalation patients with hepatocellular carcinoma, melanoma, renal cell or head and neck cancer. Three patients responded partially, comprising one with hepatocellular carcinoma and two with cutaneous melanoma.

Germline CDR1 reads KGHSH; CDR2 reads LQKENI. Trimming cost V 4 bases and J 5 bases, with 14 bases left between them. The CDR3 is 14 residues long. Any history of autoimmune disease or systemic immunosuppression disqualified patients. Sequencing used immunoSEQ multiplex PCR; TCRdb keeps in-frame clones, though not all of them. This table holds 70,000 to 95,000 clones, about 92% found once. The specimen comprised CD4+ or CD8+ T cells sorted from blood, sampled in a trial of the OX40 agonist ivuxolimab. The clonotype comes from an adult with an advanced solid tumor such as melanoma, head and neck, liver or kidney cancer. The gene calls are TRBV18 and TRBJ2-5, with D maybe TRBD2 (6 bases). The CDR3 region is CASSLGRPEETQYF. DNA for the CDR3: TGTGCCAGCTCACTCGGGAGACCAGAGGAGACCCAGTACTTC.